This T cell receptor beta chain was retrieved from a study of cytomegalovirus exposure and HLA in healthy donors. Study in general: Clustering assigned 70% to 90% of the roughly 370 genotyped donors to the Caucasian-associated ancestry cluster. Whole-study findings and limits: It was reported in a later analysis that an Asian-associated ancestry cluster showed fewer N-insertions than the approximately 670-donor mean. Most TCR sequences were seen very rarely across donors, but some public TCRs occurred in many.

In germline, CDR1 is SGHRS, CDR2 YFSETQ. With 3 bases removed from V and 7 bases from J, the gap between germline ends came to 23 bases. The CDR3 runs to 16 residues. Each donor's status was that of a healthy bone marrow donor. This clone was observed a few times. Its target is not known. In the PCR, 60 Vbeta and 13 Jbeta primers were used. TCRdb's table, derived via immunoSEQ multiplex PCR, lists solely in-frame clones and lacks some. The sample holds some 98,000 clones, about two thirds seen once. The receptor comes from a man aged 50-60 years in good health and CMV-seronegative. Sequences were obtained from PBMCs. The V and J genes are TRBV5-1 and TRBJ2-7; D perhaps matches TRBD1 (9 bases). This CDR3 is CASSSGGPGTGREQYF. The CDR3 nucleotides read TGCGCCAGCAGCTCGGGGGGGCCCGGGACAGGGCGGGAGCAGTACTTC.